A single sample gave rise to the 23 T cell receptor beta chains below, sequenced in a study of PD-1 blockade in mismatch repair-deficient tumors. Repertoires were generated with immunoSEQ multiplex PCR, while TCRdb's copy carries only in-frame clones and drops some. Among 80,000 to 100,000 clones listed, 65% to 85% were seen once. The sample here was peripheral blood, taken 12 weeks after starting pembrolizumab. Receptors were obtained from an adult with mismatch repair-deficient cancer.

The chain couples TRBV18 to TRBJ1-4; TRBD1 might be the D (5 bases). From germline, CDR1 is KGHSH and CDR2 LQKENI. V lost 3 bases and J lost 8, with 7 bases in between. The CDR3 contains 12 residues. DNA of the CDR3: TGTGCCAGCTCACCCGACAGAGAAAAACTGTTTTTT. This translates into CASSPDREKLFF.

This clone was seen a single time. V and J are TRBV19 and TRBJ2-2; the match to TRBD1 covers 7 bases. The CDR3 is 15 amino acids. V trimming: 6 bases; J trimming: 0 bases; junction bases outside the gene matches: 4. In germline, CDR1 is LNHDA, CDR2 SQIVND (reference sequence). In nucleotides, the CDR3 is TGTGCCAGTAGATTTCAGGGGGCGAACACCGGGGAGCTGTTTTTT. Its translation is CASRFQGANTGELFF.

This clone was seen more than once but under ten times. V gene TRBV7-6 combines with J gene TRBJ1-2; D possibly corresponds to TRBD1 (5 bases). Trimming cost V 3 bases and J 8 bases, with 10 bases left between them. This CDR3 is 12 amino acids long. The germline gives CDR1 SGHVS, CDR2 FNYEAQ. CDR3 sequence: CASSFRVGGYTF. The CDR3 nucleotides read TGTGCCAGCAGCTTCAGGGTGGGAGGCTACACCTTC. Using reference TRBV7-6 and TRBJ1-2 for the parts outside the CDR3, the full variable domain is GAGVSQSPRYKVTKRGQDVALRCDPISGHVSLYWYRQALGQGPEFLTYFNYEAQQDKSGLPNDRFSAERPEGSISTLTIQRTEQRDSAMYRCASSFRVGGYTFGSGTRLTVV.

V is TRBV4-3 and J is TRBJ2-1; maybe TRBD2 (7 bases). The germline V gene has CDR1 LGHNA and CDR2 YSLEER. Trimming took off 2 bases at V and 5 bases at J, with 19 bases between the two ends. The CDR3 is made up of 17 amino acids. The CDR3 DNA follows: TGCGCCAGCAGCCAAAAAGGGGGGTCAACTAGCGACAATGAGCAGTTCTTC. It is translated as CASSQKGGSTSDNEQFF.

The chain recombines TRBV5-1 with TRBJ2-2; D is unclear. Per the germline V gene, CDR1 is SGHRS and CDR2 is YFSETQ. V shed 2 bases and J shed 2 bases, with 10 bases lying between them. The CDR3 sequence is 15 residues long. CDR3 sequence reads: CASSFDLYNTGELFF. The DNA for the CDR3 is TGCGCCAGCAGCTTCGACTTATACAACACCGGGGAGCTGTTTTTT.

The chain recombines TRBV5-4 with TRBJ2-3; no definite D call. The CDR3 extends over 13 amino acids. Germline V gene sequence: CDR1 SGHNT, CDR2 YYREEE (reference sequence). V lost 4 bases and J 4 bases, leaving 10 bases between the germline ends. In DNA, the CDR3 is TGTGCCAGCAGCCCCCAGAGTGCAGATACGCAGTATTTT. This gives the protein CASSPQSADTQYF.

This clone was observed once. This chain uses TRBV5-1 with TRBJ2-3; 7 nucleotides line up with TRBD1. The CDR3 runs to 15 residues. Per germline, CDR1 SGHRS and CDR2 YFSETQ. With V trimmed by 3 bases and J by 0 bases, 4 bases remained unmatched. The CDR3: CASSWGQTSTDTQYF. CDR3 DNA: TGCGCCAGCAGCTGGGGACAGACAAGCACAGATACGCAGTATTTT.

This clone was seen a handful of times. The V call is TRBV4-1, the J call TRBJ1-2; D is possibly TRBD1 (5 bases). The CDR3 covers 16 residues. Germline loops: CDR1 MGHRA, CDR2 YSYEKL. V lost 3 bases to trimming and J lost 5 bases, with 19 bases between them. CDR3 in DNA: TGCGCCAGCAGCCAGTTCAGAGGAGGGGAAGGATATGGCTACACCTTC. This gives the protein CASSQFRGGEGYGYTF.

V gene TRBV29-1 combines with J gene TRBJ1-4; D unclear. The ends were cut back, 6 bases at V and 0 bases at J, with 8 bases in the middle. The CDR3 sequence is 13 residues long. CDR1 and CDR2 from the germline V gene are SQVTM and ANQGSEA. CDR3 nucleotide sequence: TGCAGCGTCGCCTTGGCAACTAATGAAAAACTGTTTTTT. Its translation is CSVALATNEKLFF.

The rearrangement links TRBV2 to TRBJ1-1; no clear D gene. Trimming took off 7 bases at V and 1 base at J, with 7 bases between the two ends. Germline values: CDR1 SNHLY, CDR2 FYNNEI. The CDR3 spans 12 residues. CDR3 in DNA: TGTGCCAGCATTTACAGGAACACTGAAGCTTTCTTT. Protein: CASIYRNTEAFF. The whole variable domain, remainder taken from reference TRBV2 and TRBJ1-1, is EPEVTQTPSHQVTQMGQEVILRCVPISNHLYFYWYRQILGQKVEFLVSFYNNEISEKSEIFDDQFSVERPDGSNFTLKIRSTKLEDSAMYFCASIYRNTEAFFGQGTRLTVV.

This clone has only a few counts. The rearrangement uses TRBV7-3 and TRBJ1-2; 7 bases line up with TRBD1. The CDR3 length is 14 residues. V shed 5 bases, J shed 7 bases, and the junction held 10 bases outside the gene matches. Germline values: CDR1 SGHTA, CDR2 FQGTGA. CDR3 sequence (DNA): TGTGCCAGCAGCGAGACAGGGTCGCCGGGTGGCTACACCTTC. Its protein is CASSETGSPGGYTF.

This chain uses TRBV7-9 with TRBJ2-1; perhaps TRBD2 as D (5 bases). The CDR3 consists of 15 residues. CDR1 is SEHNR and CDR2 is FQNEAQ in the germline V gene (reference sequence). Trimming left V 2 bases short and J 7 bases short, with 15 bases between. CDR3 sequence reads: CASSLRWESRNEQFF. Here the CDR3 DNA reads TGTGCCAGCAGCTTAAGGTGGGAGTCGAGGAATGAGCAGTTCTTC.

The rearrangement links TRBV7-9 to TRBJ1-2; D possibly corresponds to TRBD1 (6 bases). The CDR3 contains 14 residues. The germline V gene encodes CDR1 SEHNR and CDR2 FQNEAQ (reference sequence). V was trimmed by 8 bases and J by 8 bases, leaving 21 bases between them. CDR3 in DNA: TGTGCCAGCGGATCCACCCCTCGGGGGCCGGGCTACACCTTC. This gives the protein CASGSTPRGPGYTF.

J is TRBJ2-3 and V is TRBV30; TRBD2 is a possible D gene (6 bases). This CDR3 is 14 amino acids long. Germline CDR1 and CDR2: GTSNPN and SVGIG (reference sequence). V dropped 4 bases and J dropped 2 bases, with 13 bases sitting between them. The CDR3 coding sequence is TGTGCCTGGAACCTCCCGGGGGACACAGATACGCAGTATTTT. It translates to CAWNLPGDTDTQYF. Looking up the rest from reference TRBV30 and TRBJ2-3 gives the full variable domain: SQTIHQWPATLVQPVGSPLSLECTVEGTSNPNLYWYRQAAGRGLQLLFYSVGIGQISSEVPQNLSASRPQDRQFILSSKKLLLSDSGFYLCAWNLPGDTDTQYFGPGTRLTVL.

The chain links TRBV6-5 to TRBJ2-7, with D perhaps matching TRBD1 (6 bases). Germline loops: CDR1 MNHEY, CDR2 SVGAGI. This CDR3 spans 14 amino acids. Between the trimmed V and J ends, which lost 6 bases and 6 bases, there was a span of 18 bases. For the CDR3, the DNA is TGTGCCAGCAGCCAGGGGTATTTGGTAGGCGAGCAGTACTTC. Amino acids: CASSQGYLVGEQYF.

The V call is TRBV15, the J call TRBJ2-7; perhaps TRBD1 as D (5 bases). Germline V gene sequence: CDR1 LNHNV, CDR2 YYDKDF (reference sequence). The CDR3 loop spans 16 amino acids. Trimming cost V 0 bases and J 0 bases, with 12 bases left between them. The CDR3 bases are TGTGCCACCAGCAGAGATCCAGGGCCAAGCTCCTACGAGCAGTACTTC. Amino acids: CATSRDPGPSSYEQYF.

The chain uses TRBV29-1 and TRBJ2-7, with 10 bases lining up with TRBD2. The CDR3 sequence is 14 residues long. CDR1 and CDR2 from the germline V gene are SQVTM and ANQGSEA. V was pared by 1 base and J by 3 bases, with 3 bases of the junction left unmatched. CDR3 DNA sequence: TGCAGCGTTGAAGGGACTAGCGGCGACTACGAGCAGTACTTC. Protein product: CSVEGTSGDYEQYF.

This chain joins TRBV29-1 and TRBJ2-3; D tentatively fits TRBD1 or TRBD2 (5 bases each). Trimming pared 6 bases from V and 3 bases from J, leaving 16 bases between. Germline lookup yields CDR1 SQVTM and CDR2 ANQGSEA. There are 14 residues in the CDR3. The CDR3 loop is CSVAGTRETDTQYF. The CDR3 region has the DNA TGCAGCGTAGCCGGGACGAGAGAAACAGATACGCAGTATTTT.

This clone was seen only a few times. This CDR3 is CASTPGGRGRTEAFF. DNA for the CDR3: TGTGCCAGTACTCCAGGGGGCAGGGGACGAACTGAAGCTTTCTTT. The chain carries TRBV19 and TRBJ1-1; 8 bases are shared with TRBD1. The CDR3 has 15 amino acids. The ends lost 7 bases at V and 5 bases at J; junction bases unmatched: 12. Germline-derived CDR1 and CDR2 are LNHDA and SQIVND (reference sequence).

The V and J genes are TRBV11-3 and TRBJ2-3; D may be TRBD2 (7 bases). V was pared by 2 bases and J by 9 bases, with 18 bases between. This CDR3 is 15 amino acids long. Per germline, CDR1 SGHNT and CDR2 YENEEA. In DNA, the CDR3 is TGTGCCAGCAGCTTATCCGCGGGGGCCCCTGGAACGCAGTATTTT. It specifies CASSLSAGAPGTQYF.

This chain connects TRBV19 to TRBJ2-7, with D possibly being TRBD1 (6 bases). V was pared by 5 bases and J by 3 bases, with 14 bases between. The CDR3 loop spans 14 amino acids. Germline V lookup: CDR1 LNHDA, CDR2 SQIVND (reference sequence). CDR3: CASSVQGRGYEQYF. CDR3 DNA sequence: TGTGCCAGTAGTGTACAGGGCCGAGGCTACGAGCAGTACTTC. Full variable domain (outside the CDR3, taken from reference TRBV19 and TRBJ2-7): DGGITQSPKYLFRKEGQNVTLSCEQNLNHDAMYWYRQDPGQGLRLIYYSQIVNDFQKGDIAEGYSVSREKKESFPLTVTSAQKNPTAFYLCASSVQGRGYEQYFGPGTRLTVT.

DNA for the CDR3: TGCGCCAGCTATAAGTGCCCAGCCCAGTACTTC. This codes for CASYKCPAQYF. This sequence joins TRBV23-1 and TRBJ2-5; D is ambiguous. TRBV23-1 qualifies as an ORF whose function is uncertain. CDR3 length equals 11 residues. V was pared by 8 bases and J by 9 bases, with 13 bases between.

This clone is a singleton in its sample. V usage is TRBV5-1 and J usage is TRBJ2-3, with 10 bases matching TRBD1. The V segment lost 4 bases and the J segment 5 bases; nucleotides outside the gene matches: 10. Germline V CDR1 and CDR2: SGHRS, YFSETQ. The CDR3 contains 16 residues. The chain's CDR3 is CASSGGQGKVGDTQYF. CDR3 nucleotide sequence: TGCGCCAGCAGCGGGGGACAGGGGAAGGTGGGAGATACGCAGTATTTT.